This T cell receptor beta chain was sequenced during a study of the immune and genomic landscape of osteosarcoma. TCRdb's table, derived via immunoSEQ multiplex PCR, lists solely in-frame clones and lacks some. The data hold about 1,300 clones, with 73% observed a single time. V was pared by 5 bases and J by 9 bases, with 20 bases between. The germline V gene has CDR1 LNHDA and CDR2 SQIVND (reference sequence). The CDR3 has 15 residues. The sample was metastatic tumor tissue from the lung. The TCR comes from a woman aged 25 to 39 with osteosarcoma. The V gene is TRBV19, the J gene TRBJ1-5; D gene ambiguous. CDR3 region: CASSLGPDWPRPQHF. CDR3 sequence (DNA): TGTGCCAGTAGTTTAGGGCCGGATTGGCCCAGGCCCCAGCATTTT.